The 9 T cell receptor beta chains below come from one sample, sequenced in a study of identical twins. TCRdb independently ran MiXCR on the 5' RACE reads; one entry per CDR3 protein. This table holds roughly 470,000 distinct CDR3 sequences, roughly an eighth found once. These records were also assigned to another study, of yellow fever vaccine responses in identical twins.

The sequenced sample was CD4+ T cells sorted from blood. These receptors came from a woman aged 18-29 years in good health.

In this sample, this clonotype turned up a few times. The CDR3 DNA sequence: TGTGCCATCAGTGCCCCCACAGATACGCAGTATTTT. Its translation is CAISAPTDTQYF. V gene TRBV10-3 combines with J gene TRBJ2-3; D not certain. Germline V gene sequence: CDR1 ENHRY, CDR2 SYGVKD. The V end lost 4 bases, the J end lost 2 bases, and 4 bases lay between the germline ends. The CDR3 loop spans 12 amino acids.

This clonotype was seen ten or more times. This sequence joins TRBV7-2 and TRBJ2-1, with D hard to call. Trimming cost V 3 bases and J 3 bases, with 6 bases left between them. This CDR3 region has 13 residues. Germline-derived CDR1 and CDR2 are SGHTA and FQGNSA. The CDR3 loop is CASSLANYNEQFF. The CDR3 region has the DNA TGTGCCAGCAGCTTGGCAAACTACAATGAGCAGTTCTTC.

This clonotype was seen a handful of times. The rearrangement links TRBV20-1 to TRBJ2-3; 8 bases fit TRBD1. With V trimmed by 4 bases and J by 0 bases, 6 bases remained unmatched. The germline V gene encodes CDR1 DFQATT and CDR2 SNEGSKA (reference sequence). The CDR3 consists of 15 residues. The CDR3: CSANDRGQSTDTQYF. The CDR3 coding sequence is TGCAGTGCTAACGACAGGGGCCAAAGCACAGATACGCAGTATTTT.

J is TRBJ1-6 and V is TRBV7-2, with 8 bases fitting TRBD1. The V segment lost 4 bases and the J segment 9 bases; nucleotides outside the gene matches: 8. CDR3 length: 15 residues. CDR1 SGHTA and CDR2 FQGNSA come from the germline V gene. The CDR3 reads CASSYADRAGSPLHF. The CDR3, as DNA: TGTGCCAGCAGCTACGCGGACAGGGCAGGTTCACCCCTCCACTTT.

The rearrangement joins TRBV4-3 to TRBJ2-3; 8 bases line up with TRBD2. CDR3 length: 15 residues. The trim removed 4 bases at V and 2 bases at J, leaving 5 bases unmatched. The germline CDR1 and CDR2 sequences are LGHNA and YSLEER. The CDR3 protein is CASSLREGYTDTQYF. The CDR3 coding sequence is TGCGCCAGCAGCCTACGGGAGGGATACACAGATACGCAGTATTTT.

This clonotype was picked up a small number of times. The chain uses TRBV2 and TRBJ2-4; D is unclear. This CDR3 spans 14 amino acids. The V end lost 2 bases, the J end lost 0 bases, and 5 bases lay between the germline ends. Germline CDR1 SNHLY, CDR2 FYNNEI. CDR3 coding DNA: TGTGCCAGCAGTGAAAGGCGAGCCAAAAACATTCAGTACTTC. It yields the protein CASSERRAKNIQYF. Using reference TRBV2 and TRBJ2-4 for the parts outside the CDR3, the full variable domain is EPEVTQTPSHQVTQMGQEVILRCVPISNHLYFYWYRQILGQKVEFLVSFYNNEISEKSEIFDDQFSVERPDGSNFTLKIRSTKLEDSAMYFCASSERRAKNIQYFGAGTRLSVL.

The table lists this clonotype with a few counts. V is TRBV5-1 and J is TRBJ2-2; 11 bases are a match to TRBD2. The germline V gene encodes CDR1 SGHRS and CDR2 YFSETQ. The CDR3 sequence is 15 residues long. The V segment lost 6 bases and the J segment 5 bases; nucleotides outside the gene matches: 6. DNA for the CDR3: TGCGCCAGCACTCTCCGGACTAGCGGGACCGGGGAGCTGTTTTTT. Translation: CASTLRTSGTGELFF.

The V gene is TRBV5-8, the J gene TRBJ2-5; D tentatively reads TRBD1 or TRBD2 (6 bases each). The CDR3 runs to 16 residues. The V end lost 2 bases, the J end lost 2 bases, and 16 bases lay between the germline ends. The germline V gene encodes CDR1 SGHTS and CDR2 YDEGEE. The CDR3 nucleotides read TGTGCCAGCAGCTTCCTCACCGGAGGGGGGCAAGAGACCCAGTACTTC. It is translated as CASSFLTGGGQETQYF.

This clonotype was detected only a few times. V is TRBV5-4 and J is TRBJ1-1; the D is unclear. Per the germline V gene, CDR1 is SGHNT and CDR2 is YYREEE (reference sequence). This CDR3 contains 15 residues. V lost 4 bases, J lost 0 bases, and 13 bases lay in between. The CDR3 DNA reads TGTGCCAGCAGCCCGATCGTACCCATGAACACTGAAGCTTTCTTT. It is translated as CASSPIVPMNTEAFF.